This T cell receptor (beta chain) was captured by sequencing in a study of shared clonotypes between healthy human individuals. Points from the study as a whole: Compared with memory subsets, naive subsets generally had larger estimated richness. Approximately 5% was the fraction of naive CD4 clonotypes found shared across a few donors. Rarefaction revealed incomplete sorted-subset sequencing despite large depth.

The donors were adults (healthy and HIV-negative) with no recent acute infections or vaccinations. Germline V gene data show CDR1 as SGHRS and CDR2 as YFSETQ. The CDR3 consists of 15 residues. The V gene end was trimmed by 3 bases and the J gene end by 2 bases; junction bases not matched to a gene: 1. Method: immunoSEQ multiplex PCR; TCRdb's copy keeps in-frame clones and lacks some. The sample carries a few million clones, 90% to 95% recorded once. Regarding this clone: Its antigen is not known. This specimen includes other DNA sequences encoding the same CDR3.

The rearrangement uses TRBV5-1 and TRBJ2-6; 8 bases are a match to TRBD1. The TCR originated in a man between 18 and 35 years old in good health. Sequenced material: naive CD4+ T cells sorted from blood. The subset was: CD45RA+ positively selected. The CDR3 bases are TGCGCCAGCAGCTGGGGACAGGCTGGGGCCAACGTCCTGACTTTC. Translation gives CASSWGQAGANVLTF.